This T cell receptor (beta chain) was captured in a study of patients with pleural tuberculosis. This clonotype occurred many times. TCRdb ran MiXCR on the reads and lists one entry per CDR3 protein. Of around 30,000 distinct CDR3 sequences in the sample, over 15% were seen once. Germline CDR1 reads MNHNS; CDR2 reads SASEGT. The CDR3 has 15 amino acids. Trimming cost V 6 bases and J 0 bases; bases outside gene matches: 7. V is TRBV6-1 and J is TRBJ2-7; 8 nucleotides match TRBD2. The specimen sequenced was peripheral blood. The source of this sequence is a human donor with pleural tuberculosis. DNA of the CDR3: TGTGCCAGCAGAGAAACTAGCGGCGGCTCCTACGAGCAGTACTTC. It specifies CASRETSGGSYEQYF.